A single sample gave rise to the 22 T cell receptor beta chains below, sequenced in a study of identical twins. MiXCR was run by TCRdb on the 5' RACE reads, yielding one entry per CDR3 protein. The repertoire has 700,000 or so distinct CDR3 sequences, around 20% of them found once; the top ten carry about 4.5%. In addition, the sample was reused for a study of T cells expressing NK-cell markers.

The sample taken for sequencing was PBMCs. The receptor set was obtained from a woman aged 18-29 years in good health.

This clonotype was recorded a few times. The junction shows a germline mismatch at one end, possibly a read error. The chain joins TRBV14 to TRBJ2-4; D is perhaps TRBD1 (5 bases). Germline V gives CDR1 SGHDN, CDR2 FVKESK. The CDR3 extends over 11 amino acids. The CDR3 loop is CASSQGGPLDF. In nucleotides, the CDR3 is TGTGCCAGCAGCCAAGGGGGCCCCTTGGACTTC.

The sample holds a few counts of this clonotype. This chain joins TRBV24-1 and TRBJ2-1, with D perhaps TRBD1 (6 bases). The V end lost 4 bases, the J end lost 7 bases, and 10 bases lay between the germline ends. Germline V gene lookup returns CDR1 KGHDR and CDR2 SFDVKD. This CDR3 has 13 residues. The CDR3 spells CATSDSDRNEQFF. CDR3 coding DNA: TGTGCCACCAGTGACAGTGACAGGAATGAGCAGTTCTTC.

This clonotype has a handful of counts. The rearrangement joins TRBV18 to TRBJ1-4, with a weak D call TRBD1 (6 bases). V was shortened by 3 bases and J by 6 bases, with 11 bases between the two germline ends. This CDR3 is built from 14 residues. Looked up from germline, CDR1 is KGHSH and CDR2 is LQKENI. The CDR3 DNA sequence: TGTGCCAGCTCACCGGACAGTAGACATGAAAAACTGTTTTTT. Its protein product is CASSPDSRHEKLFF.

The J gene is TRBJ2-1, the V gene TRBV5-8; possible D gene TRBD1, 6 bases. V shed 1 base and J shed 3 bases, with 8 bases lying between them. CDR3 length: 14 amino acids. The germline V gene encodes CDR1 SGHTS and CDR2 YDEGEE. This chain's CDR3 is CASSLTGIYNEQFF. CDR3 sequence (DNA): TGTGCCAGCAGCTTGACAGGGATCTACAATGAGCAGTTCTTC. Using reference TRBV5-8 and TRBJ2-1 for the parts outside the CDR3, the full variable domain is EAGVTQSPTHLIKTRGQQATLRCSPISGHTSVYWYQQALGLGLQFLLWYDEGEERNRGNFPPRFSGRQFPNYSSELNVNALELEDSALYLCASSLTGIYNEQFFGPGTRLTVL.

This clonotype has just a few counts. The chain couples TRBV20-1 to TRBJ2-3; 10 positions match TRBD2. This CDR3 has 16 amino acids. J gave up 1 base and V 6 bases, and 10 bases lay outside the gene matches. Germline CDR1 and CDR2: DFQATT and SNEGSKA (reference sequence). Here the CDR3 reads CSAVAGGGDGTDTQYF. The DNA of the CDR3 is TGCAGTGCGGTAGCGGGGGGAGGTGATGGCACAGATACGCAGTATTTT.

This chain joins TRBV6-1 and TRBJ2-3; D call uncertain. Looked up from germline, CDR1 is MNHNS and CDR2 is SASEGT. Deletions cut 6 bases from V and 0 bases from J, with 16 bases between. This CDR3 comprises 16 residues. The CDR3 spells CASSPQAAPSTDTQYF. CDR3 coding DNA: TGTGCCAGCAGCCCCCAGGCTGCCCCTAGCACAGATACGCAGTATTTT.

V is TRBV12-3 or TRBV12-4 and J is TRBJ1-5, with unresolved D. V shed 1 base and J shed 6 bases, with 10 bases lying between them. This CDR3 region has 14 residues. CDR3 nucleotides: TGTGCCAGCAGTTTAGGCGTTGAGTCTCAGCCCCAGCATTTT. Translated, it gives CASSLGVESQPQHF.

This clonotype was observed a handful of times. The gene calls are TRBV20-1 and TRBJ2-1; 7 nucleotides line up with TRBD2. Germline-derived CDR1 and CDR2 are DFQATT and SNEGSKA (reference sequence). The CDR3 contains 17 residues. J lost 7 bases, V lost 2 bases, and 17 bases had no gene match. The CDR3 protein is CSARSGLGGLRANEQFF. CDR3 bases: TGCAGTGCTAGATCGGGCCTGGGGGGGTTAAGGGCGAATGAGCAGTTCTTC.

The chain has TRBV12-3 or TRBV12-4 and TRBJ1-3; D remains unclear. The CDR3 length is 15 residues. Trimming shortened V by 6 bases and J by 0 bases, and 12 bases separated the two germline ends. CDR3 in amino acids: CASSPDGFSGNTIYF. The CDR3 coding sequence is TGTGCCAGCAGCCCGGACGGATTCTCTGGAAACACCATATATTTT.

A few counts support this clonotype. The J gene is TRBJ2-3, the V gene TRBV9; D perhaps matches TRBD1 (6 bases). Germline CDR1 reads SGDLS; CDR2 reads YYNGEE. The CDR3 sequence is 14 residues long. The germline V and J ends were trimmed by 2 bases and 4 bases, with 11 bases remaining between them. The CDR3 reads CASSVQGMSDTQYF. The DNA for the CDR3 is TGTGCCAGCAGCGTCCAGGGGATGTCAGATACGCAGTATTTT.

In this sample, this clonotype turned up a few times. The chain links TRBV9 to TRBJ2-4; perhaps TRBD2 as D (6 bases). The germline V and J ends were trimmed by 0 bases and 7 bases, with 14 bases remaining between them. Germline CDR1 and CDR2: SGDLS and YYNGEE. The CDR3 length is 15 residues. CDR3 sequence (DNA): TGTGCCAGCAGCGTAGTAGGAGGGGAGAGGAACATTCAGTACTTC. Amino acids: CASSVVGGERNIQYF.

The V gene is TRBV5-1, the J gene TRBJ1-2; TRBD1 matches at 7 bases. In germline, CDR1 is SGHRS, CDR2 YFSETQ. The CDR3 has 14 residues. The junction had 8 bases not matched to a gene; V was cut back by 2 bases and J by 7 bases. CDR3 nucleotide sequence: TGCGCCAGCAGCTTATGGTCGGGGACAGCTGGCTACACCTTC. Translated, it gives CASSLWSGTAGYTF.

V is TRBV7-9 and J is TRBJ1-2; D is undetermined. The CDR3 has 11 residues. CDR1 SEHNR and CDR2 FQNEAQ come from the germline V gene (reference sequence). The CDR3 here is CASAVNYGYTF. In DNA, the CDR3 is TGTGCTTCAGCGGTTAACTATGGCTACACCTTC.

This clonotype occurred a few times. The chain has TRBV7-9 and TRBJ2-1; 7 nucleotides line up with TRBD2. This CDR3 comprises 14 residues. Germline V gene data show CDR1 as SEHNR and CDR2 as FQNEAQ (reference sequence). CDR3 residues: CAPKASGDYNEQFF. The CDR3 DNA reads TGTGCTCCCAAGGCTAGCGGTGACTACAATGAGCAGTTCTTC.

This clonotype was observed a handful of times. This chain joins TRBV12-3 or TRBV12-4 and TRBJ1-6, with D unresolved. The V end lost 3 bases, the J end lost 13 bases, and 16 bases lay between the germline ends. CDR3 length: 14 residues. The CDR3 DNA reads TGTGCCAGCAGTTTCTCCACGGCAATTCGGCCCCTCCACTTT. It specifies CASSFSTAIRPLHF.

This sequence joins TRBV29-1 and TRBJ2-7, with a possible D match to TRBD2 (5 bases). This CDR3 comprises 13 residues. The V end was cut by 2 bases, the J end by 4 bases, with 12 bases between. The germline V gene encodes CDR1 SQVTM and CDR2 ANQGSEA. CDR3 in DNA: TGCAGCGTTGAACGAGTAAGAGGGTACGAGCAGTACTTC. Translating gives CSVERVRGYEQYF.

This clonotype was picked up a small number of times. Sequence at one end of the junction differs from germline and may be a read error. The V call is TRBV6-6, the J call TRBJ2-5; D remains unclear. The CDR3 contains 12 residues. The germline V gene encodes CDR1 MNHNY and CDR2 SVGAGI (reference sequence). The CDR3 region is CASSDSSEAQYF. In DNA form, the CDR3 reads TGTGCCAGCAGTGACTCAAGCGAGGCCCAGTACTTC.

The table lists this clonotype with many counts. The chain uses TRBV12-3 or TRBV12-4 and TRBJ1-5; D gene unclear. The CDR3 runs 13 residues. Trimming stripped 6 bases from V and 5 bases from J, with 11 bases between. The CDR3 DNA sequence: TGTGCCAGCAGCCAAGCTCGTGATCAGCCCCAGCATTTT. Amino acid sequence: CASSQARDQPQHF.

There are a few counts of this clonotype. The gene calls are TRBV5-5 and TRBJ2-1; a possible D gene is TRBD2 (5 bases). Looked up from germline, CDR1 is SGHKS and CDR2 is YYEKEE (reference sequence). The CDR3 is 11 amino acids. Trimming cost V 2 bases and J 9 bases, with 6 bases left between them. This CDR3 reads CASSFEGEQFF. As DNA, the CDR3 is TGTGCCAGCAGCTTTGAGGGTGAGCAGTTCTTC.

This clonotype appeared a few times. The junction does not match germline at one end; this may be a read error. V is TRBV29-1 and J is TRBJ2-7; 7 bases agree with TRBD2. The CDR3 spans 14 residues. Looked up from germline, CDR1 is SQVTM and CDR2 is ANQGSEA. Here the CDR3 reads CSVLLSGISHEQYF. The CDR3 coding sequence is TGCAGCGTTCTTCTAAGCGGGATCTCCCACGAGCAGTACTTC.

This chain links TRBV28 with TRBJ2-7; D may be TRBD2 (5 bases). The CDR3 contains 16 residues. Germline V CDR1 and CDR2: MDHEN, SYDVKM. V was cut by 6 bases and J by 7 bases, with 25 bases left in between. The CDR3 nucleotides read TGTGCCAGCAGCGCCACTCGGGGTGGGGATCAGAGTGAGCAGTACTTC. This gives the protein CASSATRGGDQSEQYF.

This clonotype was found many times. The CDR3 nucleotides read TGCAGTGCTAGATCCGGGATAAGGTACAATGAGCAGTTCTTC. It specifies CSARSGIRYNEQFF. The chain has TRBV20-1 and TRBJ2-1; perhaps TRBD2 as D (5 bases). The CDR3 is 14 residues long. Trimming stripped 2 bases from V and 4 bases from J, with 12 bases between. Germline assignment: CDR1 DFQATT and CDR2 SNEGSKA (reference sequence).